The 17 T cell receptor beta chains listed next were all sequenced from one sample in a study of blood T cell repertoires in COVID-19. Using immunoSEQ multiplex PCR, the repertoire was profiled, and TCRdb retains in-frame clones only, with some absent. This sample carries approximately 110,000 clones, 70% to 90% of them seen once, and the ten largest clones take roughly 3.5%. Sample: peripheral blood. All receptors derive from a man aged 35 to 55 with acute or convalescent COVID-19.

The gene calls are TRBV27 and TRBJ2-7; D possibly corresponds to TRBD1 (6 bases). There are 14 residues in the CDR3. Trimming removed 3 bases at V and 5 bases at J, with 14 bases between. The germline V gene encodes CDR1 MNHEY and CDR2 SMNVEV (reference sequence). The CDR3 spells CASSFEGRGNEQYF. The CDR3, as DNA: TGTGCCAGCAGTTTTGAGGGCAGGGGAAACGAGCAGTACTTC.

This chain connects TRBV24-1 to TRBJ2-3; TRBD1 matches at 9 bases. V lost 1 base to trimming and J lost 10 bases; unmatched junction nucleotides: 8. This CDR3 spans 15 amino acids. Germline V gene sequence: CDR1 KGHDR, CDR2 SFDVKD. CDR3 sequence (DNA): TGTGCCACCAGTGATTTAGGGACAGGGTCTTTGGCGCAGTATTTT. It specifies CATSDLGTGSLAQYF.

The chain is built from TRBV27 and TRBJ1-2; 8 bases line up with TRBD1. CDR3 length: 14 amino acids. Germline CDR1 is MNHEY and CDR2 is SMNVEV (reference sequence). The V segment lost 5 bases and the J segment 8 bases; nucleotides outside the gene matches: 10. CDR3 amino acids: CASSPRTGRPGYTF. In DNA, the CDR3 is TGTGCCAGCAGTCCAAGGACAGGGCGTCCCGGCTACACCTTC.

On this clone itself: Other nucleotide sequences in the sample specify the same CDR3. The chain links TRBV24-1 to TRBJ2-5; the match to TRBD2 covers 10 bases. Per germline, CDR1 KGHDR and CDR2 SFDVKD. The CDR3 contains 13 residues. V shed 8 bases, J shed 2 bases, and the junction held 1 base outside the gene matches. In DNA, the CDR3 is TGTGCCACCAAAGCGGGGGGGCAAGAGACCCAGTACTTC. It encodes CATKAGGQETQYF.

The V gene is TRBV19, the J gene TRBJ2-2; maybe TRBD2 (6 bases). The length of the CDR3 is 13 residues. The V end lost 4 bases, the J end lost 6 bases, and 9 bases lay between the germline ends. Germline lookup yields CDR1 LNHDA and CDR2 SQIVND (reference sequence). The CDR3 protein is CASSTPGAGELFF. The DNA for the CDR3 is TGTGCCAGTAGTACACCGGGGGCCGGGGAGCTGTTTTTT.

The chain recombines TRBV24-1 with TRBJ2-1, with TRBD2 matching 11 bases. CDR3 size: 16 residues. V shed 4 bases and J 4 bases; nucleotides not matched to a gene: 5. Germline V gene sequence: CDR1 KGHDR, CDR2 SFDVKD. In nucleotides, the CDR3 is TGTGCCACCAGTGACCCGGGACTAGCGGATTACAATGAGCAGTTCTTC. It codes for CATSDPGLADYNEQFF.

The genes are TRBV9 and TRBJ2-2; D is unresolved. The germline CDR1 and CDR2 sequences are SGDLS and YYNGEE. Deletions cut 0 bases from V and 6 bases from J, with 9 bases between. This CDR3 has 14 residues. The CDR3 bases are TGTGCCAGCAGCGTAGGCGCCAAACCCGGGGAGCTGTTTTTT. Amino acids: CASSVGAKPGELFF.

The chain carries TRBV29-1 and TRBJ1-2, with 11 bases identical to TRBD1. The CDR3 is 14 amino acids. Germline lookup yields CDR1 SQVTM and CDR2 ANQGSEA. With 6 bases clipped from V and 6 bases from J, the junction kept 9 bases outside the gene matches. CDR3 in amino acids: CSVKWTGGSDGYTF. Here the CDR3 DNA reads TGCAGCGTAAAATGGACAGGGGGCTCCGATGGCTACACCTTC.

The chain carries TRBV6-2 or TRBV6-3 and TRBJ2-3; D possibly corresponds to TRBD1 (5 bases). CDR1 is MNHEY and CDR2 is SVGEGT in the germline V gene. This CDR3 spans 17 amino acids. Trimming stripped 2 bases from V and 2 bases from J, with 17 bases between. CDR3 in amino acids: CASSYILETGNTDTQYF. The CDR3 nucleotides read TGTGCCAGCAGTTACATTTTGGAAACAGGAAACACAGATACGCAGTATTTT.

V usage is TRBV6-2 or TRBV6-3 and J usage is TRBJ2-7; 8 nucleotides agree with TRBD2. This CDR3 has 17 residues. Germline V CDR1 and CDR2: MNHEY, SVGEGT. With V trimmed by 2 bases and J by 0 bases, 9 bases remained unmatched. CDR3 DNA: TGTGCCAGCAGTTACCATAGCGGGGAGGTACACTCCTACGAGCAGTACTTC. Amino acids: CASSYHSGEVHSYEQYF.

The CDR3 DNA reads TGTGCCAGCAGTGAGGGGGGTTATCAGCCCCAGCATTTT. This encodes CASSEGGYQPQHF. This chain uses TRBV6-1 with TRBJ1-5, with a weak D call TRBD1 (5 bases). The ends were cut back, 3 bases at V and 5 bases at J, with 8 bases in the middle. Germline CDR1 reads MNHNS; CDR2 reads SASEGT. The CDR3 is 13 residues long.

CDR3 coding DNA: TGTGCCAGCTCACCGCTCTCGGGACAGGGCTCTGGAAACACCATATATTTT. This gives the protein CASSPLSGQGSGNTIYF. This chain uses TRBV18 with TRBJ1-3; 9 positions match TRBD1. The CDR3 runs to 17 residues. Germline lookup yields CDR1 KGHSH and CDR2 LQKENI. V shed 3 bases, J shed 0 bases, and the junction held 6 bases outside the gene matches.

The chain has TRBV6-6 and TRBJ1-2; D remains ambiguous. Germline CDR1 is MNHNY and CDR2 is SVGAGI (reference sequence). V shed 6 bases and J shed 10 bases, with 9 bases lying between them. This CDR3 spans 10 amino acids. The CDR3: CASRLKFYTF. CDR3 nucleotides: TGTGCCAGCAGGTTAAAATTCTACACCTTC.

With respect to this clone: The identical CDR3 is also encoded by other nucleotide sequences in the sample. The V and J genes are TRBV29-1 and TRBJ1-5, with 10 bases identical to TRBD1. Per germline, CDR1 SQVTM and CDR2 ANQGSEA. The CDR3 contains 13 residues. V was clipped by 6 bases and J by 2 bases; unmatched bases: 1. CDR3 protein: CSVGTGGNQPQHF. CDR3 bases: TGCAGCGTAGGGACAGGGGGCAATCAGCCCCAGCATTTT.

The chain uses TRBV5-6 and TRBJ2-3; no clear D gene. The CDR3 loop spans 15 amino acids. The V end was cut by 0 bases, the J end by 2 bases, with 10 bases between. Germline CDR1 SGHDT, CDR2 YYEEEE. For the CDR3, the DNA is TGTGCCAGCAGCTTGGAAGAAAGCCTCACAGATACGCAGTATTTT. Translation gives CASSLEESLTDTQYF.

DNA for the CDR3: TGTGCCAGCAGCTTAGGGCCCCTCGAGGGGGATGAGCAGTTCTTC. As protein: CASSLGPLEGDEQFF. The chain has TRBV7-2 and TRBJ2-1; a possible D gene is TRBD1 (6 bases). Germline-derived CDR1 and CDR2 are SGHTA and FQGNSA. The CDR3 covers 15 residues. Trimming pared 1 base from V and 8 bases from J, leaving 15 bases between.

This chain joins TRBV4-1 and TRBJ2-3; 7 nucleotides line up with TRBD2. Trimming removed 4 bases from V and 0 bases from J; junction bases left unmatched: 4. Germline values: CDR1 MGHRA, CDR2 YSYEKL. CDR3 length: 15 amino acids. CDR3 amino acids: CASSRLADSTDTQYF. For the CDR3, the DNA is TGCGCCAGCAGCCGCCTAGCGGATAGCACAGATACGCAGTATTTT.